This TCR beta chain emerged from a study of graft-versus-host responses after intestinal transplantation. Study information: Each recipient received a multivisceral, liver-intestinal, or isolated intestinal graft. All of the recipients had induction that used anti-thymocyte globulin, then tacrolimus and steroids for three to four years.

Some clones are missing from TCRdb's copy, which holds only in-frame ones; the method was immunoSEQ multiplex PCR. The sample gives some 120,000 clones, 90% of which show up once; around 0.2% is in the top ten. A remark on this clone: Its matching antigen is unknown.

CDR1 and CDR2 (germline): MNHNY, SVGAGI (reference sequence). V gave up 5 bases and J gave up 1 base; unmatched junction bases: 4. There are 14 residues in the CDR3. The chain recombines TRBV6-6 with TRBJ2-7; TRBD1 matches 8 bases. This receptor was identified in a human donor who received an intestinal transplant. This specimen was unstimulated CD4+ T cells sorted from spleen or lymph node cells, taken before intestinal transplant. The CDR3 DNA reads TGTGCCAGCAGTAACAGGGGGAAGTCCTACGAGCAGTACTTC. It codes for CASSNRGKSYEQYF.